Following are 16 T cell receptor beta chains from one sample sequenced in a study of cytomegalovirus exposure and HLA in healthy donors (dated by TCRdb to about 2017). Receptor amplification or capture employed the immunoSEQ multiplex PCR assay. The multiplex PCR relied on a mix of 60 forward primers for TCR Vbeta segments and 13 reverse primers for TCR Jbeta segments. TCRdb stores this immuneACCESS table with in-frame sequences only. Part of the clones is absent; in the studies checked, under half of the shortfall reflects unresolved V genes, and no reason is known for the rest. The sample contains approximately 110,000 clones, over 75% of them found a single time. The ten most abundant clones make up 2% to 3% of the sample. Material: PBMCs. These receptors originate from a woman aged 18-29 years in good health and CMV-seronegative.

The rearrangement joins TRBV27 to TRBJ1-2; D ambiguous. The V end lost 7 bases, the J end lost 1 base, and 16 bases lay between the germline ends. CDR1 MNHEY and CDR2 SMNVEV come from the germline V gene (reference sequence). This CDR3 is built from 15 residues. The CDR3 spells CASTSRSTHNYGYTF. The CDR3 DNA follows: TGTGCCAGCACAAGCCGCTCCACGCATAACTATGGCTACACCTTC.

The chain combines TRBV6-5 with TRBJ1-5; 7 positions match TRBD1. CDR1 MNHEY and CDR2 SVGAGI come from the germline V gene. V lost 3 bases and J lost 5; bases outside the gene matches: 10. This CDR3 comprises 16 residues. The CDR3 reads CASSYPAGGTYQPQHF. The DNA for the CDR3 is TGTGCCAGCAGTTATCCCGCAGGGGGGACCTATCAGCCCCAGCATTTT.

The chain uses TRBV7-9 and TRBJ2-2, with 11 positions matching TRBD2. J was trimmed by 6 bases and V by 6 bases; bases with no gene match: 6. This CDR3 spans 15 amino acids. The V gene's germline CDR1 is SEHNR and CDR2 FQNEAQ (reference sequence). DNA for the CDR3: TGTGCCAGCAGTTCCCCACTAGCGGGAGCCGGGGAGCTGTTTTTT. This translates into CASSSPLAGAGELFF.

The chain couples TRBV27 to TRBJ2-1; TRBD2 aligns across 9 bases. The length of the CDR3 is 14 residues. Germline V lookup: CDR1 MNHEY, CDR2 SMNVEV (reference sequence). With V trimmed by 0 bases and J by 11 bases, 5 bases remained unmatched. The CDR3 bases are TGTGCCAGCAGTTTATCTGGGGGACTAGCAAAGCAGTTCTTC. This sequence encodes CASSLSGGLAKQFF.

This clone was seen once. This sequence joins TRBV13 and TRBJ1-1, with 7 positions matching TRBD1. This CDR3 comprises 11 residues. In germline, CDR1 is PRHDT, CDR2 FYEKMQ (reference sequence). The J segment lost 11 bases and the V segment lost 4 bases, leaving 4 bases of the junction unmatched. The CDR3 nucleotides read TGTGCCAGCAGCTCTACCAGGGGGGCTTTCTTT. Protein product: CASSSTRGAFF.

The V call is TRBV4-3, the J call TRBJ1-3, with a weak D call TRBD1 (6 bases). From germline, CDR1 is LGHNA and CDR2 YSLEER. The CDR3 totals 16 residues. V was trimmed by 0 bases and J by 4 bases, leaving 13 bases between them. The CDR3 reads CASSQDWRQAGNTIYF. Written as DNA, the CDR3 is TGCGCCAGCAGCCAAGATTGGCGACAGGCGGGAAACACCATATATTTT.

By frequency in the sample, this clone is medium-sized. Germline and junction disagree at one end, which may indicate a read error. The CDR3 region is CASSLLLRANQPQHF. The CDR3 DNA follows: TGTGCTAGCAGCTTACTCCTGAGGGCCAATCAGCCCCAGCATTTT. The chain has TRBV7-7 and TRBJ1-5; D is uncertain. The CDR3 spans 15 residues. Germline lookup yields CDR1 SSHAT and CDR2 FNYEAQ (reference sequence).

The chain employs TRBV4-3 and TRBJ2-6, with TRBD1 identical over 8 bases. This CDR3 is built from 18 residues. The J segment lost 1 base and the V segment lost 1 base, leaving 6 bases of the junction unmatched. CDR1 and CDR2 (germline): LGHNA, YSLEER. The chain's CDR3 is CASSQVWDRQSGANVLTF. The CDR3 nucleotides read TGCGCCAGCAGCCAAGTCTGGGACAGGCAATCTGGGGCCAACGTCCTGACTTTC.

This sequence joins TRBV5-1 and TRBJ2-3; 10 bases are shared with TRBD2. Germline V gene lookup returns CDR1 SGHRS and CDR2 YFSETQ. This CDR3 is built from 14 residues. Germline trimming cut 4 bases from V and 2 bases from J; bases unmatched to any gene: 1. The CDR3 spells CASSGLAATDTQYF. CDR3 DNA sequence: TGCGCCAGCAGCGGACTAGCGGCCACAGATACGCAGTATTTT.

This clone has just one count. This chain joins TRBV5-4 and TRBJ2-1; 9 nucleotides match TRBD2. Germline CDR1 is SGHNT and CDR2 is YYREEE (reference sequence). After removal of 4 bases from V and 5 bases from J, the junction contained 7 bases not matched to a gene. This CDR3 contains 15 residues. The CDR3: CASSLTSGANNEQFF. In DNA, the CDR3 is TGTGCCAGCAGCCTGACTAGCGGAGCGAACAATGAGCAGTTCTTC.

V and J are TRBV5-1 and TRBJ2-2; TRBD2 matches 7 bases. Trimming removed 7 bases from V and 1 base from J; junction bases left unmatched: 13. CDR1 and CDR2 from the germline V gene are SGHRS and YFSETQ. This CDR3 comprises 17 residues. The CDR3 protein is CASSSGVTNLNTGELFF. The CDR3 DNA reads as TGCGCCAGCTCCAGCGGGGTGACGAACCTGAACACCGGGGAGCTGTTTTTT.

The chain has TRBV6-5 and TRBJ2-2; 7 bases agree with TRBD1. V lost 5 bases and J lost 4; bases outside the gene matches: 7. Germline CDR1 is MNHEY and CDR2 is SVGAGI. This CDR3 is built from 15 residues. CDR3 sequence (DNA): TGTGCCAGCAGTCCGTCGACAGGGATCACCGGGGAGCTGTTTTTT. This encodes CASSPSTGITGELFF.

This clone was observed a few times. This chain joins TRBV11-2 and TRBJ2-5, with D perhaps matching TRBD2 (6 bases). Germline CDR1 is SGHAT and CDR2 is FQNNGV. There are 14 residues in the CDR3. V was clipped by 4 bases and J by 5 bases, with 14 bases between them. The CDR3: CASSSSRGWETQYF. CDR3 coding DNA: TGTGCCAGCAGCTCATCCCGGGGGTGGGAGACCCAGTACTTC.

This chain joins TRBV5-4 and TRBJ2-5; no clear D. V was trimmed by 1 base and J by 5 bases, leaving 3 bases between them. This CDR3 region has 11 residues. Germline V gives CDR1 SGHNT, CDR2 YYREEE (reference sequence). This CDR3 is CASSLSETQYF. CDR3 nucleotide sequence: TGTGCCAGCAGCTTGTCTGAGACCCAGTACTTC.

The chain employs TRBV7-9 and TRBJ2-5; 8 bases agree with TRBD1. Germline lookup yields CDR1 SEHNR and CDR2 FQNEAQ (reference sequence). The CDR3 sequence is 14 residues long. Trimming removed 4 bases from V and 4 bases from J; junction bases left unmatched: 5. The DNA of the CDR3 is TGTGCCAGCAGCTACGGGACAGGAGGAGAGACCCAGTACTTC. Translated, it gives CASSYGTGGETQYF.

V is TRBV14 and J is TRBJ2-1; perhaps TRBD2 as D (6 bases). Germline CDR1 is SGHDN and CDR2 is FVKESK. The CDR3 runs to 14 residues. Between the trimmed V and J ends, which lost 4 bases and 3 bases, there was a span of 10 bases. In nucleotides, the CDR3 is TGTGCCAGCAGCCCTTCGGACTACTACAATGAGCAGTTCTTC. Translated, it gives CASSPSDYYNEQFF.